This passage covers 26 T cell receptor beta chains from one sample sequenced in a study of shared clonotypes between healthy human individuals (dated by TCRdb to about 2020). Library construction relied on the immunoSEQ multiplex PCR assay. The immuneACCESS repertoire file appears here via TCRdb, limited to in-frame rearrangements. These files lack a portion of the clones; in checked studies, under half of the deficit traces to unresolved V genes, and the cause of the others is not known. A total of some 2.1 million clones appear in this sample, 90% to 95% of them only once. The ten largest clones take up around 0.13% of the sample. Sequences were obtained from naive CD4+ T cells sorted from blood. In the paper's terms, the cell subset or site label means: CD45RA+ positively selected. All receptors come from a man between 18 and 29 years old in good health.

Note on this clone: Other DNA sequences in the same sample also yield this CDR3. The chain links TRBV9 to TRBJ1-2; weak D call: TRBD1 (6 bases). The CDR3 is 14 amino acids. Germline V gives CDR1 SGDLS, CDR2 YYNGEE. V was cut by 1 base and J by 4 bases, with 11 bases left in between. As DNA, the CDR3 is TGTGCCAGCAGCGTACAGGGAGGGGGCTATGGCTACACCTTC. It encodes CASSVQGGGYGYTF. The full variable domain, its missing parts supplied by reference TRBV9 and TRBJ1-2, is DSGVTQTPKHLITATGQRVTLRCSPRSGDLSVYWYQQSLDQGLQFLIQYYNGEERAKGNILERFSAQQFPDLHSELNLSSLELGDSALYFCASSVQGGGYGYTFGSGTRLTVV.

The table lists this clone with a count of one. The genes are TRBV5-6 and TRBJ1-1; TRBD1 aligns across 7 bases. This CDR3 region has 15 residues. V was pared by 1 base and J by 1 base, with 4 bases of the junction left unmatched. Germline CDR1 SGHDT, CDR2 YYEEEE. The CDR3 region is CASSLFRQGNTEAFF. CDR3 nucleotide sequence: TGTGCCAGCAGCTTGTTCCGACAGGGGAACACTGAAGCTTTCTTT. The whole variable domain, remainder taken from reference TRBV5-6 and TRBJ1-1, is DAGVTQSPTHLIKTRGQQVTLRCSPKSGHDTVSWYQQALGQGPQFIFQYYEEEERQRGNFPDRFSGHQFPNYSSELNVNALLLGDSALYLCASSLFRQGNTEAFFGQGTRLTVV.

The chain employs TRBV5-1 and TRBJ1-2; unclear D gene. CDR3 length: 16 residues. Trimming removed 3 bases at V and 0 bases at J, with 15 bases between. Germline V CDR1 and CDR2: SGHRS, YFSETQ. In nucleotides, the CDR3 is TGCGCCAGCAGCTCACACGTAGGCCCCTCTAACTATGGCTACACCTTC. Its translation is CASSSHVGPSNYGYTF.

The chain links TRBV5-1 to TRBJ1-2; no clear D gene. There are 13 residues in the CDR3. The germline V gene has CDR1 SGHRS and CDR2 YFSETQ. Trimming stripped 0 bases from V and 2 bases from J, with 5 bases between. For the CDR3, the DNA is TGCGCCAGCAGCTTGGAGATAAACTATGGCTACACCTTC. Its protein product is CASSLEINYGYTF.

This sequence joins TRBV6-6 and TRBJ1-2; D possibly corresponds to TRBD1 (6 bases). Germline assignment: CDR1 MNHNY and CDR2 SVGAGI (reference sequence). The length of the CDR3 is 13 residues. Trimming removed 6 bases from V and 4 bases from J, with 12 bases in between. Here the CDR3 reads CASSQQGPYGYTF. CDR3 DNA sequence: TGTGCCAGCAGCCAACAGGGACCCTATGGCTACACCTTC.

Concerning this clone: This CDR3 is also generated by other DNA sequences in the sample. The CDR3 nucleotides read TGTGCCAGCAGCTTAGCGGGAGGCCCCACCGGGGAGCTGTTTTTT. Its translation: CASSLAGGPTGELFF. The chain has TRBV2 and TRBJ2-2; TRBD2 matches 10 bases. The V segment lost 6 bases and the J segment 4 bases; nucleotides outside the gene matches: 5. This CDR3 region has 15 residues. Germline values: CDR1 SNHLY, CDR2 FYNNEI.

This clone was detected a few times. The sample has other DNA sequences that encode this CDR3 too. The chain recombines TRBV28 with TRBJ2-7; D is unresolved. This CDR3 contains 11 residues. CDR1 and CDR2 from the germline V gene are MDHEN and SYDVKM. V was cut by 2 bases and J by 4 bases, with 3 bases left in between. This chain's CDR3 is CASSLGYEQYF. The CDR3 DNA reads TGTGCCAGCAGTTTAGGGTACGAGCAGTACTTC.

The chain has TRBV5-1 and TRBJ2-5; TRBD2 is a possible D gene (6 bases). Germline assignment: CDR1 SGHRS and CDR2 YFSETQ. Trimming pared 2 bases from V and 2 bases from J, leaving 16 bases between. This CDR3 contains 16 residues. The CDR3 reads CASSLTAGSAQETQYF. As DNA, the CDR3 is TGCGCCAGCAGCTTAACCGCGGGGTCAGCACAAGAGACCCAGTACTTC. The complete variable domain, with remaining parts taken from reference TRBV5-1 and TRBJ2-5, reads KAGVTQTPRYLIKTRGQQVTLSCSPISGHRSVSWYQQTPGQGLQFLFEYFSETQRNKGNFPGRFSGRQFSNSRSEMNVSTLELGDSALYLCASSLTAGSAQETQYFGPGTRLLVL.

This clone showed up just once. The genes are TRBV7-9 and TRBJ1-3, with D unresolved. Per the germline V gene, CDR1 is SEHNR and CDR2 is FQNEAQ (reference sequence). The CDR3 runs 17 residues. V lost 4 bases and J lost 2, with 18 bases in between. The CDR3 DNA reads as TGTGCCAGCAGCTCCGACACGACATGGGTAGCTGGAAACACCATATATTTT. Its protein product is CASSSDTTWVAGNTIYF.

Of note for this clone: A read error may account for a junction end that differs from germline. The V gene is TRBV7-7, the J gene TRBJ2-5; 10 bases are shared with TRBD2. The CDR3 is 15 residues long. Germline V gene sequence: CDR1 SSHAT, CDR2 FNYEAQ (reference sequence). CDR3 sequence (DNA): TGTGCTAGCAGCTTAGCGGGGGGTCTCCAAGAGACCCAGTACTTC. Its translation is CASSLAGGLQETQYF.

A single count supports this clone. This chain joins TRBV7-2 and TRBJ2-1; possible D gene TRBD1, 5 bases. The V gene lost 0 bases and the J gene lost 8 bases, with 8 bases spanning the gap. This CDR3 region has 13 residues. Per the germline V gene, CDR1 is SGHTA and CDR2 is FQGNSA. CDR3 sequence: CASSLAGAYEQFF. The CDR3 DNA is TGTGCCAGCAGCTTAGCAGGGGCCTATGAGCAGTTCTTC.

The rearrangement uses TRBV30 and TRBJ2-2, with TRBD1 as a possible D gene (5 bases). Germline values: CDR1 GTSNPN, CDR2 SVGIG (reference sequence). The CDR3 contains 13 residues. Trimming took off 8 bases at V and 0 bases at J, with 10 bases between the two ends. CDR3 sequence reads: CALQGSNTGELFF. The CDR3 bases are TGTGCCCTTCAGGGTTCGAACACCGGGGAGCTGTTTTTT.

This rearrangement joins TRBV18 to TRBJ2-2, with 7 positions matching TRBD2. V lost 6 bases to trimming and J lost 4 bases; unmatched junction nucleotides: 23. The CDR3 runs to 20 residues. Germline CDR1 KGHSH, CDR2 LQKENI. The CDR3 here is CASSPGRPTGTSTGTGELFF. In DNA form, the CDR3 reads TGTGCCAGCTCTCCCGGGAGGCCCACCGGGACCTCAACCGGCACCGGGGAGCTGTTTTTT.

This clone appeared once. The V call is TRBV7-2, the J call TRBJ1-2, with D possibly matching TRBD1 (6 bases). Germline CDR1 SGHTA, CDR2 FQGNSA. V was shortened by 3 bases and J by 5 bases, with 16 bases between the two germline ends. This CDR3 is 15 amino acids long. CDR3 DNA: TGTGCCAGCAGCTTTCCAACAGGGAGGAGGTATGGCTACACCTTC. It translates to CASSFPTGRRYGYTF.

The genes are TRBV7-6 and TRBJ2-3; D is unclear. Germline V gene sequence: CDR1 SGHVS, CDR2 FNYEAQ. CDR3 length equals 13 residues. V shed 1 base and J shed 3 bases, with 5 bases lying between them. The CDR3 sequence is CASSLGGTDTQYF. CDR3 nucleotides: TGTGCCAGCAGCTTAGGAGGAACAGATACGCAGTATTTT.

V is TRBV6-6 and J is TRBJ1-1, with 8 nucleotides matching TRBD1. The CDR3 runs 14 residues. Per the germline V gene, CDR1 is MNHNY and CDR2 is SVGAGI (reference sequence). Trimming removed 4 bases from V and 3 bases from J; junction bases left unmatched: 4. CDR3 region: CASSSTGAYTEAFF. The CDR3 DNA sequence: TGTGCCAGCAGTTCGACAGGGGCCTACACTGAAGCTTTCTTT.

CDR3 DNA sequence: TGTGCCAGCAGTCCGGGACAGGGAAGGACTGAAGCTTTCTTT. Protein sequence: CASSPGQGRTEAFF. The V call is TRBV6-5, the J call TRBJ1-1, with 9 bases lining up with TRBD1. V shed 5 bases, J shed 5 bases, and the junction held 6 bases outside the gene matches. In germline, CDR1 is MNHEY, CDR2 SVGAGI. The CDR3 totals 14 residues.

This clone is a singleton in its sample. The rearrangement joins TRBV30 to TRBJ2-5; 8 nucleotides match TRBD2. This CDR3 is 14 amino acids long. V was clipped by 2 bases and J by 5 bases; unmatched bases: 7. Germline CDR1 reads GTSNPN; CDR2 reads SVGIG (reference sequence). The DNA for the CDR3 is TGTGCCTGGAGTATGGCGGGAGGTTATGAGACCCAGTACTTC. Amino acid sequence: CAWSMAGGYETQYF.

The chain links TRBV10-2 to TRBJ2-5; 12 bases are a match to TRBD2. V lost 0 bases to trimming and J lost 4 bases; unmatched junction nucleotides: 0. CDR1 is WSHSY and CDR2 is SAAADI in the germline V gene. This CDR3 region has 15 residues. The CDR3 DNA reads as TGCGCCAGCAGTGAGTCGGGACTAGCGGGAGAGACCCAGTACTTC. Amino acids: CASSESGLAGETQYF.

The gene calls are TRBV5-4 and TRBJ2-7; weak D call: TRBD1 (5 bases). CDR1 and CDR2 (germline): SGHNT, YYREEE (reference sequence). The CDR3 extends over 14 amino acids. The germline V and J ends were trimmed by 3 bases and 2 bases, with 12 bases remaining between them. The CDR3 is CASSWGQATYEQYF. CDR3 coding DNA: TGTGCCAGCAGCTGGGGCCAGGCCACCTACGAGCAGTACTTC.

The chain combines TRBV27 with TRBJ1-1, with TRBD1 identical over 11 bases. The V segment lost 3 bases and the J segment 3 bases; nucleotides outside the gene matches: 3. Germline lookup yields CDR1 MNHEY and CDR2 SMNVEV (reference sequence). The CDR3 spans 15 residues. Written as DNA, the CDR3 is TGTGCCAGCAGTTTGGGGACAGGGGGATACACTGAAGCTTTCTTT. It yields the protein CASSLGTGGYTEAFF.

V and J are TRBV20-1 and TRBJ1-2; D call uncertain. V was shortened by 3 bases and J by 7 bases, with 0 bases between the two germline ends. This CDR3 is 8 amino acids long. Germline loops: CDR1 DFQATT, CDR2 SNEGSKA (reference sequence). The CDR3 DNA sequence: TGCAGTGCTAGTGGCTACACCTTC. As protein: CSASGYTF.

V is TRBV28 and J is TRBJ2-4; 8 nucleotides match TRBD1. This CDR3 has 14 residues. Germline CDR1 is MDHEN and CDR2 is SYDVKM. Trimming took 4 bases from V and 6 from J; bases not matched to a gene: 5. CDR3 DNA sequence: TGTGCCAGCAGTTCCTCCGGGACAGGAAACATTCAGTACTTC. Translation: CASSSSGTGNIQYF.

Points on this clone: Distinct nucleotide sequences in the sample also encode this CDR3. The V call is TRBV13, the J call TRBJ1-3, with a possible D match to TRBD1 (6 bases). In germline, CDR1 is PRHDT, CDR2 FYEKMQ (reference sequence). The V end was cut by 3 bases, the J end by 0 bases, with 9 bases between. The CDR3 is 15 residues long. CDR3 sequence: CASSLDRNSGNTIYF. DNA for the CDR3: TGTGCCAGCAGCTTGGACAGAAACTCTGGAAACACCATATATTTT. Full variable domain (rest looked up from reference TRBV13 and TRBJ1-3): AAGVIQSPRHLIKEKRETATLKCYPIPRHDTVYWYQQGPGQDPQFLISFYEKMQSDKGSIPDRFSAQQFSDYHSELNMSSLELGDSALYFCASSLDRNSGNTIYFGEGSWLTVV.

The gene calls are TRBV29-1 and TRBJ2-1; 8 nucleotides align to TRBD2. From germline, CDR1 is SQVTM and CDR2 ANQGSEA. The CDR3 extends over 16 amino acids. With V trimmed by 7 bases and J by 3 bases, 14 bases remained unmatched. CDR3 DNA sequence: TGCAGCGCTCCCGCCCGGGGGGGGCCTTTCTACAATGAGCAGTTCTTC. Amino acid sequence: CSAPARGGPFYNEQFF.

V is TRBV19 and J is TRBJ1-5; possibly TRBD1 for D (6 bases). V was shortened by 1 base and J by 0 bases, with 19 bases between the two germline ends. The CDR3 consists of 19 residues. Germline V gene data show CDR1 as LNHDA and CDR2 as SQIVND (reference sequence). DNA for the CDR3: TGTGCCAGTAGTATAGGACCCTCTCGACAGGCCCTTAGCAATCAGCCCCAGCATTTT. It codes for CASSIGPSRQALSNQPQHF. The full variable domain, with the rest looked up from reference TRBV19 and TRBJ1-5, is DGGITQSPKYLFRKEGQNVTLSCEQNLNHDAMYWYRQDPGQGLRLIYYSQIVNDFQKGDIAEGYSVSREKKESFPLTVTSAQKNPTAFYLCASSIGPSRQALSNQPQHFGDGTRLSIL.